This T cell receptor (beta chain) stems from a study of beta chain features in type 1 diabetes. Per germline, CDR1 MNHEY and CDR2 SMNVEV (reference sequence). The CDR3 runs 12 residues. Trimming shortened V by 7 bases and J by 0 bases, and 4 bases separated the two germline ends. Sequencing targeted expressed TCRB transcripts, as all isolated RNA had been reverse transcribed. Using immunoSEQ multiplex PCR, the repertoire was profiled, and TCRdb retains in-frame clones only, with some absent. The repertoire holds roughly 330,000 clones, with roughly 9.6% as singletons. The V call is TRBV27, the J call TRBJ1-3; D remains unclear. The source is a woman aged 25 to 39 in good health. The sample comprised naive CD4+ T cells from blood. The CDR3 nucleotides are TGTGCCAGCATGAGCTCTGGAAACACCATATATTTT. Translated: CASMSSGNTIYF.